The rows below give T cell receptor beta chains drawn from one sample of a study of cytomegalovirus exposure and HLA in healthy donors. The data were produced by immunoSEQ multiplex PCR, yet TCRdb's version contains in-frame clones alone and is incomplete. The sample lists some 130,000 clones; 75% to 80% were seen once. What was sequenced was PBMCs. These receptors all come from a man aged 25-40 years in good health and CMV-seronegative. The CDR3 runs from the conserved cysteine through the conserved F or W. D genes are given only for firm matches. A clone size is listed for some rows: how often the clone was seen (once, few, many), or a class if it is expanded.

j_call,d_call,cdr3_length,clone_size,v_call,cdr3_nt,cdr3_aa
TRBJ1-2,TRBD1,15,.,TRBV7-2,TGTGCCAGCAGCTTAGTAGGAGGGGGCAACTATGGCTACACCTTC,CASSLVGGGNYGYTF
TRBJ2-7,.,14,.,TRBV9,TGTGCCAGCAGCGTAGAGGGGTTATCCTACGAGCAGTACTTC,CASSVEGLSYEQYF
TRBJ2-7,.,12,once,TRBV18,TGTGCCAGCTCACCGTTACAGGCCGAGCAGTACTTC,CASSPLQAEQYF
TRBJ1-1,.,12,.,TRBV7-9,TGTGCCAGCAGCTTCGCAGGGCCTGAAGCTTTCTTT,CASSFAGPEAFF
TRBJ2-5,TRBD2,16,few,TRBV5-1,TGCGCCAGCAGCTTGGCCGGGACTAGCAAACAAGAGACCCAGTACTTC,CASSLAGTSKQETQYF
TRBJ1-3,.,15,few,TRBV2,TGTGCCAGCAGATTACAGGCGAACTCTGGAAACACCATATATTTT,CASRLQANSGNTIYF
TRBJ1-2,.,14,.,TRBV28,TGTGCCAGCAGCTGCACGGGATTTAACTATGGCTACACCTTC,CASSCTGFNYGYTF
TRBJ2-7,TRBD1,14,few,TRBV10-3,TGTGCCATCAGTGAAGAGAGCAGGGGGCGTGAGCAGTACTTC,CAISEESRGREQYF
TRBJ2-1,TRBD2,16,.,TRBV9,TGTGCCAGCAGCGGGGGGGACTACAAAAACTACAATGAGCAGTTCTTC,CASSGGDYKNYNEQFF
TRBJ1-4,.,16,.,TRBV4-1,TGCGCCAGCAGCCTCACAAAGAATCAGGCTAATGAAAAACTGTTTTTT,CASSLTKNQANEKLFF
TRBJ1-3,.,14,.,TRBV5-1,TGCGCCAGCAGCCGCGTAGAATCTGGAAACACCATATATTTT,CASSRVESGNTIYF
TRBJ1-2,TRBD1,13,.,TRBV6-5,TGTGCCAGCAGTTTGGGGACAGGGAATGGCTACACCTTC,CASSLGTGNGYTF
TRBJ2-3,TRBD2,17,.,TRBV7-6,TGTGCCAGCAGCTTAGTGAGACTAGCGGGAGGTGCGGATACGCAGTATTTT,CASSLVRLAGGADTQYF
TRBJ1-2,TRBD1,12,few,TRBV2,TGTGCCACCTCTCCGGACAGGCGGGGCTACACCTTC,CATSPDRRGYTF
TRBJ1-1,.,15,.,TRBV7-9,TGTGCCAGCAGCCCAAGATGGGGGGACGACACTGAAGCTTTCTTT,CASSPRWGDDTEAFF
TRBJ2-1,.,16,few,TRBV10-2,TGCGCCAGCAGGGGGGGTCTCCCGGGCCCCTACAATGAGCAGTTCTTC,CASRGGLPGPYNEQFF
TRBJ2-1,.,13,.,TRBV6-1,TGTGCCAGCAGGGCCCCTTCCTACAATGAGCAGTTCTTC,CASRAPSYNEQFF
TRBJ2-7,TRBD1,13,.,TRBV7-9,TGTGCCAGCAGGATGGACAGGGGTTCCGAGCAGTACTTC,CASRMDRGSEQYF
TRBJ2-2,.,15,.,TRBV6-4,TGTGCCAGCAGTGACAGCCAGGGTTCAACCGGGGAGCTGTTTTTT,CASSDSQGSTGELFF
TRBJ2-5,TRBD2,15,few,TRBV19,TGTGCCAGTAGTATCGGAGCGGGAGAACAAGAGACCCAGTACTTC,CASSIGAGEQETQYF
TRBJ2-1,TRBD1,17,.,TRBV4-1,TGCGCCAGCAGCCCATACCCGACAGGGGTGACCTACAATGAGCAGTTCTTC,CASSPYPTGVTYNEQFF
TRBJ2-7,.,14,.,TRBV10-1,TGCGCCAGCAGTGAAGGTTCGGGAGAGGACGAGCAGTACTTC,CASSEGSGEDEQYF
TRBJ2-7,TRBD1,14,.,TRBV18,TGTGCCAGCTCACCGGGGACAGGGGTTAACGAGCAGTACTTC,CASSPGTGVNEQYF
TRBJ2-5,.,11,.,TRBV20-1,TGCAGTGCTAGCGGGAGAAAGACCCAGTACTTC,CSASGRKTQYF
TRBJ2-4,.,11,.,TRBV30,TGTGCCTGGAGCGGACAGAACATTCAGTACTTC,CAWSGQNIQYF
TRBJ2-1,TRBD2,16,few,TRBV6-6,TGTGCCAGCAGTCCTCCCCTAGCGGGAGGGCCATCCGAGCAGTTCTTC,CASSPPLAGGPSEQFF
TRBJ2-7,TRBD2,14,few,TRBV5-8,TGTGCCAGCAGTCCAGGACTAGCGGGCAACGAGCAGTACTTC,CASSPGLAGNEQYF
TRBJ2-5,TRBD2,18,.,TRBV5-1,TGCGCCAGCAGCTTCCGACTAGCGGGAGGGCTTACCGGTGAGACCCAGTACTTC,CASSFRLAGGLTGETQYF
TRBJ2-3,.,16,few,TRBV5-4,TGTGCCAGCAGCTTGGCCCCCGGGAGTGGGACAGATACGCAGTATTTT,CASSLAPGSGTDTQYF
TRBJ1-1,TRBD1,13,.,TRBV27,TGTGCCAGCAGTTTGACAGGGAGGACTGAAGCTTTCTTT,CASSLTGRTEAFF
TRBJ1-3,.,15,.,TRBV5-1,TGCGCCAGCAGCTTGGCGCCTCCAGGGGGAAACACCATATATTTT,CASSLAPPGGNTIYF
TRBJ2-7,TRBD2,15,.,TRBV6-6,TGTGCCAGCAGTTCAGAGGCTAGCGGGAGTTACGAGCAGTACTTC,CASSSEASGSYEQYF
TRBJ1-1,.,14,.,TRBV7-2,TGTGCCAGCAGAGCGGGCCAAGCGAACACTGAAGCTTTCTTT,CASRAGQANTEAFF
TRBJ1-1,TRBD1,15,.,TRBV9,TGTGCCAGCAGCCAGGGACAGGGGCTGAACACTGAAGCTTTCTTT,CASSQGQGLNTEAFF
TRBJ2-3,TRBD2,14,.,TRBV6-6,TGTGCCAGCAAGACTAGCGGGGGTACAGATACGCAGTATTTT,CASKTSGGTDTQYF
TRBJ1-1,.,14,.,TRBV19,TGTGCCAGTAGTATTTTAATGGGGGGGACTGAAGCTTTCTTT,CASSILMGGTEAFF
TRBJ2-7,TRBD1,15,.,TRBV28,TGTGCCAGCAGTTCGTCCGGGACAGCCTACTACGAGCAGTACTTC,CASSSSGTAYYEQYF
TRBJ2-3,TRBD2,16,medium-sized,TRBV6-1,TGTGCCAGCAGTGAAGATGCGGGAGGAGGTACAGATACGCAGTATTTT,CASSEDAGGGTDTQYF
TRBJ1-2,TRBD1,15,few,TRBV6-1,TGTGCCAGCAGTGAAGCGACAGGGATACAGTATGGCTACACCTTC,CASSEATGIQYGYTF
TRBJ1-1,TRBD1,15,.,TRBV5-1,TGCGCCAGCAGGAAAACCGGGACAGCGAACACTGAAGCTTTCTTT,CASRKTGTANTEAFF
TRBJ2-5,.,14,.,TRBV2,TGTGCCAGCAGCCAGACAGGCTACCAAGAGACCCAGTACTTC,CASSQTGYQETQYF
TRBJ1-1,.,14,.,TRBV6-1,TGTGCCAGCATAGTCGGACAGTTGAACACTGAAGCTTTCTTT,CASIVGQLNTEAFF
TRBJ2-2,TRBD2,17,once,TRBV7-3,TGTGCCAGCAGCCCTGTGGGGCTAGCGGGAGGCACCGGGGAGCTGTTTTTT,CASSPVGLAGGTGELFF
TRBJ2-7,.,15,.,TRBV7-8,TGTGCCAGCAGCGGGGGGGGCACAGCCATCTACGAGCAGTACTTC,CASSGGGTAIYEQYF
TRBJ2-7,.,16,few,TRBV28,TGTGCCAGCAGTTCCCTCCTCCGGGACTTATCCTACGAGCAGTACTTC,CASSSLLRDLSYEQYF
TRBJ2-6,.,15,.,TRBV11-2,TGTGCCAGCAACCCTATAGCCTCTGGGGCCAACGTCCTGACTTTC,CASNPIASGANVLTF
TRBJ1-2,.,14,.,TRBV9,TGTGCCAGCAGCGTAGCAACACAGGCCGATGGCTACACCTTC,CASSVATQADGYTF
TRBJ1-5,.,13,few,TRBV30,TGTGCCTGGAGTAGCGGGTCCTGGCAGCCCCAGCATTTT,CAWSSGSWQPQHF